These T cell receptor beta chains were read from a single sample in a study of CD8 T cells in ankylosing spondylitis. TCRdb used MiXCR to reprocess the 5' RACE reads, holding one entry per CDR3 protein. This table has about 160,000 distinct CDR3 sequences, approximately 9% appearing once. The source material was blood, either unsorted or a sorted T cell fraction (not recorded which). Every receptor here comes from a female donor with ankylosing spondylitis or in good health (not recorded which). Each CDR3 is given with its conserved first and last residue. A D gene is named only where the DNA matches it firmly. The listing skips clone size in some rows; elsewhere it reads once, few, many or a size class.

J | D | size | V | CDR3 | DNA
TRBJ2-7 | NA | NA | TRBV7-6 | CASSFRTSYEQYF | TGTGCCAGCAGCTTCCGGACCTCCTACGAGCAGTACTTC
TRBJ2-1 | TRBD2 | NA | TRBV27 | CASSFGSGHEQFF | TGTGCCAGCAGTTTCGGTAGCGGGCATGAGCAGTTCTTC
TRBJ2-7 | NA | NA | TRBV4-3 | CASSQDRVRIGGLEQYF | TGCGCCAGCAGCCAAGATCGGGTAAGGATTGGAGGCCTCGAGCAGTACTTC
TRBJ1-2 | NA | few | TRBV9 | CASSVALDRSYGYTF | TGTGCCAGCAGCGTAGCTCTAGACAGGAGTTATGGCTACACCTTC
TRBJ2-1 | TRBD2 | NA | TRBV20-1 | CSLTTSGTYNEQFF | TGCAGTCTCACTACTAGCGGGACCTACAATGAGCAGTTCTTC
TRBJ2-1 | TRBD2 | few | TRBV9 | CASSPGLAGANGQFF | TGTGCCAGCAGCCCGGGACTAGCGGGAGCAAATGGGCAGTTCTTC
TRBJ2-2 | TRBD2 | many | TRBV24-1 | CATSGTSGTGELFF | TGTGCCACCAGTGGGACTAGCGGCACCGGGGAGCTGTTTTTT
TRBJ1-5 | NA | NA | TRBV5-8 | CASSPTQMGQPQHF | TGTGCCAGCAGCCCCACCCAGATGGGTCAGCCCCAGCATTTT
TRBJ2-7 | NA | few | TRBV6-2/TRBV6-3 | CASRLTSRIYEQYF | TGTGCCAGCAGACTTACTAGCCGCATTTACGAGCAGTACTTC
TRBJ2-3 | TRBD2 | few | TRBV11-3 | CASSFPLAGGHSTDTQYF | TGTGCCAGCAGCTTTCCTCTAGCGGGAGGCCATAGCACAGATACGCAGTATTTT
TRBJ2-1 | NA | many | TRBV12-3/TRBV12-4 | CASSFTDYNEQFF | TGTGCCAGCAGTTTCACAGACTACAATGAGCAGTTCTTC
TRBJ2-5 | NA | NA | TRBV11-2 | CASRTPETQYF | TGTGCCAGCAGGACCCCGGAGACCCAGTACTTC
TRBJ2-7 | NA | few | TRBV19 | CASSIDGTILDEQYF | TGTGCCAGTAGTATAGATGGAACGATTCTGGACGAGCAGTACTTC
TRBJ2-2 | NA | many | TRBV9 | CASSAPGELFF | TGTGCCAGCAGCGCTCCAGGGGAGCTGTTTTTT
TRBJ2-6 | NA | few | TRBV9 | CASSVGPRPGANVLTF | TGTGCCAGCAGCGTGGGTCCCCGGCCTGGGGCCAACGTCCTGACTTTC
TRBJ2-7 | TRBD2 | NA | TRBV6-5 | CASSSLAATYEQYF | TGTGCCAGCAGTTCACTAGCGGCCACCTACGAGCAGTACTTC
TRBJ2-7 | NA | few | TRBV19 | CASSISGASYEQYF | TGTGCCAGTAGTATCTCGGGAGCCTCCTACGAGCAGTACTTC
TRBJ2-1 | NA | many | TRBV12-3/TRBV12-4 | CASSVQGKGPYNEQFF | TGTGCCAGCAGCGTACAGGGTAAGGGCCCCTACAATGAGCAGTTCTTC
TRBJ2-7 | TRBD1 | few | TRBV5-1 | CASSFRDRGFEQYF | TGCGCCAGCAGCTTCCGGGACAGGGGCTTCGAGCAGTACTTC
TRBJ1-1 | NA | NA | TRBV12-3/TRBV12-4 | CASSKTSPNTEAFF | TGTGCCAGCAGCAAGACCTCCCCGAACACTGAAGCTTTCTTT
TRBJ2-7 | NA | NA | TRBV20-1 | CSASGSLLYEQYF | TGCAGTGCCTCGGGTAGCCTTCTCTACGAGCAGTACTTC
TRBJ2-7 | TRBD1 | many | TRBV10-2 | CASSEGANTYEQYF | TGCGCCAGCAGCGAGGGGGCAAACACCTACGAGCAGTACTTC
TRBJ1-5 | NA | NA | TRBV12-3/TRBV12-4 | CASSLEGEGNQPQHF | TGTGCCAGCAGTTTAGAAGGGGAGGGCAATCAGCCCCAGCATTTT
TRBJ1-2 | TRBD1 | large | TRBV6-1 | CASSKATGTIYGYTF | TGTGCCAGCAGTAAAGCGACAGGGACCATCTATGGCTACACCTTC
TRBJ2-5 | TRBD1 | few | TRBV6-2/TRBV6-3 | CASGYIQGAWETQYF | TGTGCCAGCGGCTACATACAGGGGGCATGGGAGACCCAGTACTTC
TRBJ2-1 | NA | few | TRBV4-3 | CASREGPGRRFEQFF | TGCGCCAGCAGGGAGGGACCGGGGCGACGGTTTGAGCAGTTCTTC
TRBJ2-7 | NA | few | TRBV5-8 | CASSVRTFYEQYF | TGTGCCAGCAGCGTACGGACCTTCTACGAGCAGTACTTC
TRBJ2-5 | NA | NA | TRBV11-2 | CASMDANTTPRETQYF | TGTGCCAGCATGGATGCTAACACTACCCCCAGGGAGACCCAGTACTTC
TRBJ2-1 | NA | many | TRBV6-2/TRBV6-3 | CASKEYNEQFF | TGTGCCAGCAAAGAGTACAATGAGCAGTTCTTC
TRBJ1-1 | TRBD1 | few | TRBV5-1 | CASERGPRQGNTEAFF | TGCGCCAGTGAAAGGGGGCCGAGACAGGGGAACACTGAAGCTTTCTTT
TRBJ1-1 | NA | few | TRBV12-3/TRBV12-4 | CASSLFGQNTEAFF | TGTGCCAGCAGTTTATTCGGACAGAACACTGAAGCTTTCTTT
TRBJ1-1 | TRBD1 | NA | TRBV19 | CASSMNPDRSNTEAFF | TGTGCCAGTAGTATGAACCCGGACAGGTCAAACACTGAAGCTTTCTTT
TRBJ2-2 | NA | NA | TRBV27 | CASSPATPGIGNTGELFF | TGTGCCAGCAGTCCGGCGACCCCAGGGATCGGGAACACCGGGGAGCTGTTTTTT
TRBJ2-1 | NA | NA | TRBV5-1 | CASSSVEGTYNEQFF | TGCGCCAGCAGCTCCGTGGAGGGAACCTACAATGAGCAGTTCTTC
TRBJ2-4 | NA | many | TRBV9 | CASSPSGAAKNIQYF | TGTGCCAGCAGCCCCTCAGGAGCGGCCAAAAACATTCAGTACTTC
TRBJ2-1 | TRBD2 | many | TRBV4-2 | CASSQTSGRAYNEQFF | TGTGCCAGCAGTCAAACCAGCGGGAGGGCCTACAATGAGCAGTTCTTC
TRBJ2-1 | TRBD2 | NA | TRBV20-1 | CSARRLAGSYEQFF | TGCAGTGCTAGGAGGCTAGCGGGGAGCTATGAGCAGTTCTTC
TRBJ2-1 | NA | many | TRBV11-2 | CASSLGGGGEQFF | TGTGCCAGCAGCTTAGGAGGGGGGGGTGAGCAGTTCTTC
TRBJ1-1 | TRBD1 | many | TRBV4-3 | CASSQDRANMNTEAFF | TGCGCCAGCAGCCAGGACAGGGCAAATATGAACACTGAAGCTTTCTTT
TRBJ2-5 | NA | few | TRBV2 | CASSEGRNTQETQYF | TGTGCCAGCAGTGAAGGCAGAAACACCCAAGAGACCCAGTACTTC
TRBJ2-7 | TRBD2 | few | TRBV29-1 | CSVELSSGGGASYEQYF | TGCAGCGTTGAACTTTCTTCGGGGGGGGGCGCTTCCTACGAGCAGTACTTC
TRBJ2-1 | NA | many | TRBV14 | CASSTLWFHSSYNEQFF | TGTGCCAGCAGCACCCTCTGGTTCCACAGCTCCTACAATGAGCAGTTCTTC
TRBJ2-5 | TRBD2 | many | TRBV12-3/TRBV12-4 | CASSLAIAGGRETQYF | TGTGCCAGCAGTTTAGCGATAGCGGGAGGGCGTGAGACCCAGTACTTC
TRBJ1-1 | TRBD1 | few | TRBV9 | CASSSRGGRNTEAFF | TGTGCCAGCAGCTCCAGGGGGGGGCGGAACACTGAAGCTTTCTTT
TRBJ2-3 | NA | many | TRBV7-3 | CASSFTIAGTDTQYF | TGTGCCAGCAGCTTTACTATTGCGGGCACAGATACGCAGTATTTT
TRBJ2-1 | NA | few | TRBV6-2/TRBV6-3 | CASSSNLAQQFF | TGTGCCAGCAGTTCTAACTTAGCCCAGCAGTTCTTC
TRBJ2-1 | TRBD2 | few | TRBV27 | CASHLSGRAGNEQFF | TGTGCCAGTCACTTGAGCGGGAGGGCCGGCAATGAGCAGTTCTTC
TRBJ2-7 | NA | many | TRBV28 | CASSSQGRYEQYF | TGTGCCAGCAGTTCCCAGGGTCGCTACGAGCAGTACTTC
TRBJ2-6 | TRBD2 | NA | TRBV2 | CASETSGRSGANVLTF | TGTGCCAGCGAGACTAGCGGGAGGAGCGGGGCCAACGTCCTGACTTTC
TRBJ2-1 | NA | NA | TRBV7-8 | CASSSSPPSSYNEQFF | TGTGCCAGCAGCTCTAGTCCCCCTAGCTCCTACAATGAGCAGTTCTTC
TRBJ2-3 | TRBD2 | NA | TRBV27 | CASGEREIDTQYF | TGTGCCTCCGGCGAGCGGGAGATTGATACGCAGTATTTT
TRBJ1-6 | NA | many | TRBV4-3 | CASSQDNGAPRSPLHF | TGCGCCAGCAGCCAAGATAATGGGGCCCCTAGGTCACCCCTCCACTTT
TRBJ2-4 | TRBD1 | few | TRBV5-1 | CASSPDRAKNIQYF | TGCGCCAGCAGCCCGGACAGGGCCAAAAACATTCAGTACTTC
TRBJ2-1 | TRBD2 | few | TRBV5-1 | CASMAGREAPLYNEQFF | TGCGCCAGCATGGCGGGGCGGGAGGCCCCGCTCTACAATGAGCAGTTCTTC
TRBJ2-7 | TRBD2 | many | TRBV12-3/TRBV12-4 | CASSPGGGYSSYEQYF | TGTGCCAGCAGCCCCGGGGGGGGTTACAGCTCCTACGAGCAGTACTTC
TRBJ2-1 | NA | many | TRBV5-1 | CASRGGNEQFF | TGCGCCAGCAGGGGCGGGAATGAGCAGTTCTTC
TRBJ2-7 | NA | NA | TRBV25-1 | CASSDSQFYEQYF | TGTGCCAGCAGTGATAGCCAGTTCTACGAGCAGTACTTC
TRBJ1-1 | NA | few | TRBV25-1 | CASGAENTEAFF | TGTGCCAGCGGTGCAGAGAACACTGAAGCTTTCTTT
TRBJ1-3 | NA | NA | TRBV19 | CASSQGTTSGNTIYF | TGTGCCAGTAGCCAGGGGACAACTTCTGGAAACACCATATATTTT
TRBJ2-1 | TRBD1 | NA | TRBV12-3/TRBV12-4 | CASSEGTGGALGNEQFF | TGTGCCAGCAGCGAGGGGACAGGGGGAGCCTTAGGGAATGAGCAGTTCTTC